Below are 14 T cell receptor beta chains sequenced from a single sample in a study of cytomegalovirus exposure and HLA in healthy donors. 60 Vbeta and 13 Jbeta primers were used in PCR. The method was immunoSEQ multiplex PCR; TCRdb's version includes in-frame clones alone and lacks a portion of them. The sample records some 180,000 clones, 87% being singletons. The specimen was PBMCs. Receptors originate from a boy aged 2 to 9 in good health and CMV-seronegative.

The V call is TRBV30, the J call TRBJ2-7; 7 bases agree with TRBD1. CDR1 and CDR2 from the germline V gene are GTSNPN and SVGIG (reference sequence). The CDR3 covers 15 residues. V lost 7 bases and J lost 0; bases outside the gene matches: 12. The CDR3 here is CASTYGTVNSYEQYF. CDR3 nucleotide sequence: TGTGCCTCAACCTACGGGACAGTAAACTCCTACGAGCAGTACTTC.

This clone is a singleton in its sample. The CDR3 DNA sequence: TGTGCCAGCAGCTTAGGACACCAGAACACCGGGGAGCTGTTTTTT. Translation gives CASSLGHQNTGELFF. The chain links TRBV7-6 to TRBJ2-2; D uncertain. Germline CDR1 reads SGHVS; CDR2 reads FNYEAQ. V dropped 1 base and J dropped 1 base, with 7 bases sitting between them. This CDR3 has 15 residues.

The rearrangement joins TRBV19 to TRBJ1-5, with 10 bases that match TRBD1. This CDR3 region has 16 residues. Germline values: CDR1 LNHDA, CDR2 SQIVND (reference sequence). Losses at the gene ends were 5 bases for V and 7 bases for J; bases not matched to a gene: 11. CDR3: CASSVEKDRGGQPQHF. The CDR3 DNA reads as TGTGCCAGTAGTGTGGAGAAGGACAGGGGGGGACAGCCCCAGCATTTT.

CDR3 DNA sequence: TGTGCCAGCAGTTTGGTTAGCGGGATAAAAACGAGGGACGAGCAGTACTTC. It translates to CASSLVSGIKTRDEQYF. The chain employs TRBV27 and TRBJ2-7; 8 bases map to TRBD2. The CDR3 is 17 amino acids. V shed 3 bases, J shed 5 bases, and the junction held 15 bases outside the gene matches. CDR1 MNHEY and CDR2 SMNVEV come from the germline V gene (reference sequence).

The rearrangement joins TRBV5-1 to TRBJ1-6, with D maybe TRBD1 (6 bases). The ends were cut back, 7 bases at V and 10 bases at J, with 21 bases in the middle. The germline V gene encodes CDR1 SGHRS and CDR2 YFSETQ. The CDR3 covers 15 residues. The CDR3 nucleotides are TGCGCCAGCTCACGACTTGGACAGAGGGAATCACCCCTCCACTTT. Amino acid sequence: CASSRLGQRESPLHF.

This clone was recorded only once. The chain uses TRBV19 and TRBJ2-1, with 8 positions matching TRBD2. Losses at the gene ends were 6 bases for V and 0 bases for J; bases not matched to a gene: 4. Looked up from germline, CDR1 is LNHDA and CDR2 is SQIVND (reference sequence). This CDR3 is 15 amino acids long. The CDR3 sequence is CASRTSDSSYNEQFF. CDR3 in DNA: TGTGCCAGTAGGACTAGCGATAGCTCCTACAATGAGCAGTTCTTC.

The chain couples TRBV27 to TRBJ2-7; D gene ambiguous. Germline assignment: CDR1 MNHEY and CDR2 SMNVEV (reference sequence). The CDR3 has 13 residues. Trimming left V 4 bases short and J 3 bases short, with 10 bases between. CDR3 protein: CASSSPPNYEQYF. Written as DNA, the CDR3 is TGTGCCAGCAGTTCCCCCCCTAACTACGAGCAGTACTTC.

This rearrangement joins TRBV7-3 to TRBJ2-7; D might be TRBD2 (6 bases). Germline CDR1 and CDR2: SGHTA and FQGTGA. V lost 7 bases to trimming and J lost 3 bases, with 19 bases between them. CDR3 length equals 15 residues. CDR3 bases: TGTGCCAGCACGAGGGACTTCCTACTCCTCTACGAGCAGTACTTC. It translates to CASTRDFLLLYEQYF. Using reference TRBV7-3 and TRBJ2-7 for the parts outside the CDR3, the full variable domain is GAGVSQTPSNKVTEKGKYVELRCDPISGHTALYWYRQSLGQGPEFLIYFQGTGAADDSGLPNDRFFAVRPEGSVSTLKIQRTERGDSAVYLCASTRDFLLLYEQYFGPGTRLTVT.

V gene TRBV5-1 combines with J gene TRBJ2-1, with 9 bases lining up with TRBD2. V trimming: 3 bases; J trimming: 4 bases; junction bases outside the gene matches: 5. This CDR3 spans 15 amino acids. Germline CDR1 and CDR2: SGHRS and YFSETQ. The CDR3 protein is CASSSGTSPYNEQFF. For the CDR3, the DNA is TGCGCCAGCAGCTCCGGGACTAGCCCTTACAATGAGCAGTTCTTC.

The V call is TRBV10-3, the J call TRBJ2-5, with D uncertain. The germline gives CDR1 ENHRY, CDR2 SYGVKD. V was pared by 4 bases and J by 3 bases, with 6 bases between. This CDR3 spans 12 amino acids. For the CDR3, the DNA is TGTGCCATCAGTGGCACAAAAGAGACCCAGTACTTC. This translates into CAISGTKETQYF.

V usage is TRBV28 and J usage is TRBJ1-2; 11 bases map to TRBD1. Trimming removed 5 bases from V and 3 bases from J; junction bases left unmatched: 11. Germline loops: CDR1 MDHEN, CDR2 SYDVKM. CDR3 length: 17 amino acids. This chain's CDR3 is CASSLGQGAMFYYGYTF. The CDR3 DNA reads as TGTGCCAGCAGTCTCGGACAGGGGGCGATGTTTTACTATGGCTACACCTTC.

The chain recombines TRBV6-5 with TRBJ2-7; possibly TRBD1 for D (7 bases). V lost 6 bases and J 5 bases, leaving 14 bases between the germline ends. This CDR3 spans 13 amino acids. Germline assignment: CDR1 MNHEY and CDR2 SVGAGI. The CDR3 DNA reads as TGTGCCAGCAGACCGACAGGGAGGAACGAGCAGTACTTC. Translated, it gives CASRPTGRNEQYF.

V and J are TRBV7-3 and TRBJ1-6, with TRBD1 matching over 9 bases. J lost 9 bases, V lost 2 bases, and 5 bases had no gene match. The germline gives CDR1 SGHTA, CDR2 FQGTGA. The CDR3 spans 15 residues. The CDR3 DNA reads TGTGCCAGCAGCTTAGTAGGGACAGGGAGTTCACCCCTCCACTTT. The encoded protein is CASSLVGTGSSPLHF.

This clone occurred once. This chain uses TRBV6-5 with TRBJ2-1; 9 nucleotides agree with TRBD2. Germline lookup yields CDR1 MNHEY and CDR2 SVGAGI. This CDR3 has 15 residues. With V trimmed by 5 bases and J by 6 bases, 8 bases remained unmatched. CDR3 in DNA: TGTGCCAGCAGTGCTTTAGCGGGAGCGGTCAATGAGCAGTTCTTC. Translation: CASSALAGAVNEQFF.